Each of the 9 T cell receptor beta chains below was sequenced from the same sample in a study of shared clonotypes between healthy human individuals. The protocol was immunoSEQ multiplex PCR, while the TCRdb copy is restricted to in-frame clones and leaves out a portion. This sample yields 500,000 to 700,000 clones, of which 95% are seen a single time; about 0.11% belongs to the top ten. Positively selected for CCR7, the CD45RO-negative cells used as naive CD8 cells excluded terminally differentiated effector memory CD45RA+ cells. The source material was naive CD8+ T cells sorted from blood. The receptors stem from a woman aged 30 to 39 in good health.

The chain combines TRBV6-5 with TRBJ2-1; TRBD2 agrees at 12 bases. CDR1 MNHEY and CDR2 SVGAGI come from the germline V gene. V dropped 4 bases and J dropped 6; count of bases not matched to a gene: 1. The CDR3 is made up of 14 amino acids. The CDR3 here is CASSWTSGINEQFF. DNA of the CDR3: TGTGCCAGCAGTTGGACTAGCGGGATCAATGAGCAGTTCTTC.

This chain uses TRBV7-3 with TRBJ2-2; a weak D match, TRBD1 (6 bases). Trimming removed 6 bases from V and 1 base from J, with 9 bases in between. This CDR3 has 14 amino acids. Germline assignment: CDR1 SGHTA and CDR2 FQGTGA. The CDR3 is CASSPGQNTGELFF. DNA of the CDR3: TGTGCCAGCAGTCCGGGACAGAACACCGGGGAGCTGTTTTTT. The whole variable domain, filled in from reference TRBV7-3 and TRBJ2-2, reads GAGVSQTPSNKVTEKGKYVELRCDPISGHTALYWYRQSLGQGPEFLIYFQGTGAADDSGLPNDRFFAVRPEGSVSTLKIQRTERGDSAVYLCASSPGQNTGELFFGEGSRLTVL.

This clone was seen just once. The CDR3 bases are TGCGCCAGCAGCCAGACCGGGACTGGGGACTCCTACGAGCAGTACTTC. It translates to CASSQTGTGDSYEQYF. The V and J genes are TRBV4-1 and TRBJ2-7; D might be TRBD2 (6 bases). The CDR3 runs 16 residues. V lost 3 bases and J lost 0, with 15 bases in between. CDR1 is MGHRA, CDR2 YSYEKL, per germline.

This CDR3 is CASSQEGAQYNSPLHF. The CDR3 nucleotides are TGCGCCAGCAGCCAAGAAGGGGCACAGTATAATTCACCCCTCCACTTT. The V call is TRBV4-1, the J call TRBJ1-6, with D possibly TRBD1 on 5 matching bases. The CDR3 runs 16 residues. CDR1 is MGHRA, CDR2 YSYEKL, per germline. V was pared by 0 bases and J by 4 bases, with 10 bases between.

V is TRBV11-3 and J is TRBJ2-1; 9 bases map to TRBD2. Trimming removed 5 bases from V and 5 bases from J; junction bases left unmatched: 10. Germline CDR1 is SGHNT and CDR2 is YENEEA. This CDR3 region has 16 residues. CDR3 sequence: CASSLTREGLHNEQFF. Here the CDR3 DNA reads TGTGCCAGCAGCCTAACGCGGGAGGGCCTCCACAATGAGCAGTTCTTC.

The chain combines TRBV13 with TRBJ2-5; 10 bases are shared with TRBD2. The germline CDR1 and CDR2 sequences are PRHDT and FYEKMQ (reference sequence). Losses at the gene ends were 4 bases for V and 2 bases for J; bases not matched to a gene: 4. This CDR3 comprises 15 residues. CDR3 in amino acids: CASSSRTSGQETQYF. CDR3 bases: TGTGCCAGCAGCTCCAGGACTAGCGGACAAGAGACCCAGTACTTC.

The chain joins TRBV13 to TRBJ2-7; 8 positions match TRBD1. Germline CDR1 and CDR2: PRHDT and FYEKMQ (reference sequence). The CDR3 is made up of 14 amino acids. V lost 5 bases and J lost 2; bases outside the gene matches: 5. CDR3 amino acids: CASSPGQGPYEQYF. For the CDR3, the DNA is TGTGCCAGCAGCCCCGGACAGGGTCCCTACGAGCAGTACTTC.

The gene calls are TRBV5-1 and TRBJ2-7, with 8 bases lining up with TRBD2. This CDR3 is 18 amino acids long. V was pared by 0 bases and J by 3 bases, with 14 bases of the junction left unmatched. Per germline, CDR1 SGHRS and CDR2 YFSETQ. The CDR3 reads CASSLGMVAGGIGYEQYF. As DNA, the CDR3 is TGCGCCAGCAGCTTGGGTATGGTTGCGGGAGGTATAGGCTACGAGCAGTACTTC.

The J gene is TRBJ2-7, the V gene TRBV4-1, with a possible D match to TRBD1 (5 bases). V lost 5 bases, J lost 2 bases, and 13 bases lay in between. CDR1 and CDR2 from the germline V gene are MGHRA and YSYEKL. This CDR3 spans 14 amino acids. The CDR3 DNA is TGCGCCAGCAGCGCGCTAGGGGCAGCCTACGAGCAGTACTTC. Protein sequence: CASSALGAAYEQYF.